Sequencing of this T cell receptor (beta chain) was carried out in a study of T-cell memory formation after mild COVID-19. Study details: For the most part, TCR clusters were specific to one donor.

TCR alpha and TCR beta cDNA libraries carrying sample barcodes and UMIs came from 5'RACE with constant-segment primers. TCRdb called the 5' RACE reads again in MiXCR, with one record for every CDR3 protein. The data show 100,000 to 150,000 distinct CDR3 sequences, 15% to 20% seen once. Deletions cut 3 bases from V and 8 bases from J, with 11 bases between. The CDR3 contains 11 residues. The V gene's germline CDR1 is DFQATT and CDR2 SNEGSKA (reference sequence). General study results and limits: A balance of CD4 and CD8 characterized clones contracting day 15 to 85, whereas later expanders leaned CD4+. Clones which contracted sat mainly in CM and EM if CD4+, and in EMRA if CD8+.

This clonotype was detected many times. Its antigen is as yet unknown. The chain couples TRBV20-1 to TRBJ2-7; tentative D call: TRBD1 (6 bases). The receptor was derived from a man aged 18 to 30 who had mild COVID-19 (a few samples of this study predate the infection). Cell type and time point are not known. Material for sequencing was PBMCs or a T cell subset sorted from them (not recorded which). CDR3 in amino acids: CSAREDSKQYF. The DNA of the CDR3 is TGCAGTGCTAGGGAGGACAGCAAGCAGTACTTC.